This TCR beta chain was recorded in a study of beta chain features in type 1 diabetes. Whole-study context: Cell yields, gender and age were comparable in patients and healthy donors.

Expressed TCRB transcripts were sequenced after all isolated RNA was converted to cDNA. Each sample of naive, central memory or regulatory T cells had, on average, about 3.57 million reads. Generated by immunoSEQ multiplex PCR, the TCRdb table keeps only in-frame clones and is missing some. The table records more than 120,000 clones, more than 9% of them present only once. With 4 bases removed from V and 0 bases from J, the gap between germline ends came to 6 bases. CDR1 and CDR2 (germline): MNHNS, SASEGT. This CDR3 is built from 13 residues. It was one heparinised blood draw, averaging around 100 mL, that each donor gave.

The TCR was taken from a man between 18 and 35 years old in good health. Sequencing used naive CD4+ T cells from blood. J is TRBJ1-2 and V is TRBV6-1, with no clear D. The CDR3 DNA reads as TGTGCCAGCAGTGGTCGAGCTAACTATGGCTACACCTTC. Protein product: CASSGRANYGYTF.